This entry is about one TCR beta chain. What it recognizes is unknown. These data originate in a study of tumor-infiltrating lymphocytes in primary liver carcinoma. Overall study: Patients underwent surgical resection for primary liver carcinoma. Samples had roughly 3.5 to 7.5 million productive TCRbeta reads, comparable between tissue types.

Blood RNA originated from unsorted whole blood, with germline DNA additionally extracted. Preoperatively, around 4 milliliters of peripheral blood were collected. CDR3 size: 17 residues. Germline CDR1 reads DFQATT; CDR2 reads SNEGSKA (reference sequence). Trimming removed 4 bases from V and 5 bases from J; junction bases left unmatched: 19. TCR beta cDNA was made from approximately 540 ng total RNA with a constant-region primer. A slightly modified ARM-PCR protocol with three nested multiplex PCR rounds produced these TCR beta libraries. Investigators reported that the first two PCR rounds, at 10 cycles each, used TRBV1-TRBV30 forward primers with a C-beta reverse primer. Each CDR3 protein gets one entry after TCRdb re-called the multiplex PCR reads with MiXCR. The sample lists some 180,000 distinct CDR3 sequences; less than 65% were seen once. General study points: Researchers found tumor-adjacent and tumor-blood pairs overlapped less than tumor region pairs.

Source material: peripheral blood. The TCR sequence derives from a man aged 40-49 years with primary liver carcinoma and hepatitis B virus infection. The chain is built from TRBV20-1 and TRBJ2-5; 7 nucleotides align to TRBD2. CDR3 loop: CSAKEVAGLSFMETQYF. The CDR3 region has the DNA TGCAGTGCTAAAGAGGTAGCGGGTCTTTCCTTTATGGAGACCCAGTACTTC.